This T cell receptor (beta chain) derives from a study of tumor and adjacent non-tumor tissue in lung cancer. A modified ARM-PCR protocol with three rounds of nested PCR amplified TCRbeta. Each CDR3 protein is one row after TCRdb ran MiXCR on the multiplex PCR reads. This sample carries about 79,000 distinct CDR3 sequences, about two thirds of them seen once, and the ten largest clones take around 9.6%. This clonotype was counted a few times. Its target is not known. The CDR3 totals 16 residues. RNA was extracted from bulk tissue without any cell sorting. General study results and limits: TCR diversity was significantly greater in tumor than normal lung tissue. Normal lung showed higher cumulative top 100 clone frequency than tumor.

The TCR originated in a woman aged 40 to 55 with non-small cell lung cancer. The chain is built from TRBV21-1 and TRBJ1-1. TRBV21-1 is deemed a pseudogene. The sample consisted of lung tumor tissue. CDR3 loop: CASSKGLIFSNTEAFF. CDR3 DNA: TGTGCCAGCAGCAAAGGACTCATCTTTTCGAACACTGAAGCTTTCTTT.